This entry is about one TCR beta chain. As yet, its antigen is unknown. V was cut by 5 bases and J by 2 bases, with 21 bases left in between. This CDR3 has 17 amino acids. From germline, CDR1 is MNHEY and CDR2 SMNVEV (reference sequence). The sample originates from a study of cytomegalovirus exposure and HLA in healthy donors. Findings of the study overall: Later analysis identified a missense DCLRE1C variant that was linked to TCR beta V- and J-gene trimming. In a later analysis, most CMV-associated TCR beta chains appeared HLA-restricted. Sequence variants that were highly shared formed a cluster that was likely a sequencing artifact.

Primers for the PCR totalled 60 Vbeta and 13 Jbeta. Per the authors' pipeline: Later reanalysis found about 80 million unique TCR beta chains, around 9.9 million of them shared. The repertoire was sequenced with immunoSEQ multiplex PCR; TCRdb's copy has only in-frame clones and lacks some. For V, J and clone size, that table is used; D and trimming come from the DNA. The table has 150,000 or so clones, about 85% seen once. Sequencing was performed on PBMCs. This clonotype was sampled from a male donor in good health and CMV-seropositive. The chain carries TRBV27 and TRBJ2-5; a possible D gene is TRBD1 (6 bases). The CDR3 DNA is TGTGCCAGCAGTCAGACAGGTTACCCTGACCGACAAGAGACCCAGTACTTC. Protein sequence: CASSQTGYPDRQETQYF.